The entry below gives a single T cell receptor beta chain sequence along with its context. No antigen is known for it. Germline and junction disagree at one end, which may indicate a read error. This entry belongs to a study of tumor and adjacent non-tumor tissue in lung cancer. Looking at the study overall: Histology: around twelve adenocarcinoma, a couple of squamous cell carcinoma, 1 small cell lung cancer.

Regarding the study as a whole: Compared with tumor, normal lung showed significantly lower TCR diversity. Normal lung showed higher cumulative top 100 clone frequency than tumor. Patients with more diverse tumor TCRs had worse survival.

The library came from three nested PCR rounds adapted from ARM-PCR protocols. Each CDR3 protein gets one entry after TCRdb re-called the multiplex PCR reads with MiXCR. The table includes 75,000 to 95,000 distinct CDR3 sequences, around 77% detected once. This sample's RNA came from whole unsorted tissue. The sequence derives from a middle-aged woman with non-small cell lung cancer. Material for sequencing was lung tumor tissue.

CDR3 DNA sequence: TGCACCAGCAGTTACTCCCCCTGGGGGGGCTGCACCTTC. This encodes CTSSYSPWGGCTF. This chain uses TRBV6-5 with TRBJ1-2, with a possible D match to TRBD1 (6 bases). Germline V CDR1 and CDR2: MNHEY, SVGAGI. The CDR3 is 13 amino acids.